The next 27 T cell receptor beta chains were all read from a single sample in a study of blood T cell repertoires in COVID-19. TCRdb's table, derived via immunoSEQ multiplex PCR, lists solely in-frame clones and lacks some. The repertoire includes fewer than 200,000 clones, 82% of them detected once, and approximately 8.1% sits in the top ten. The sample comprised peripheral blood. The receptors stem from an older woman with COVID-19, enrolled during active disease.

This sequence joins TRBV6-1 and TRBJ1-5; D is unclear. There are 15 residues in the CDR3. Trimming shortened V by 1 base and J by 0 bases, and 7 bases separated the two germline ends. Per germline, CDR1 MNHNS and CDR2 SASEGT. CDR3 nucleotide sequence: TGTGCCAGCAGTGAAGGACTGGTTAGCAATCAGCCCCAGCATTTT. Amino acid sequence: CASSEGLVSNQPQHF.

Only one count was recorded for this clone. This chain links TRBV25-1 with TRBJ2-3; 9 positions agree with TRBD1. CDR3 length equals 15 residues. V lost 6 bases to trimming and J lost 5 bases; unmatched junction nucleotides: 9. Germline loops: CDR1 MGHDK, CDR2 SYGVNS. The CDR3 coding sequence is TGTGCCAGCAGCCGACGGACAGGGGATAGAGATACGCAGTATTTT. Translation: CASSRRTGDRDTQYF.

The chain links TRBV6-5 to TRBJ1-5; D perhaps matches TRBD1 (5 bases). The germline V gene encodes CDR1 MNHEY and CDR2 SVGAGI. V dropped 11 bases and J dropped 3 bases, with 17 bases sitting between them. The CDR3 is 14 residues long. CDR3 residues: CAVEWGRTNQPQHF. DNA for the CDR3: TGTGCCGTCGAATGGGGCAGGACCAATCAGCCCCAGCATTTT.

This chain joins TRBV2 and TRBJ2-7, with D maybe TRBD2 (6 bases). The CDR3 is 13 amino acids. Trimming pared 5 bases from V and 4 bases from J, leaving 12 bases between. Germline loops: CDR1 SNHLY, CDR2 FYNNEI. The CDR3 reads CASSRETIYEQYV. The CDR3 DNA reads as TGTGCCAGCAGTCGGGAGACGATTTACGAGCAGTACGTC.

CDR3 residues: CASSQSTNEKLFF. CDR3 nucleotide sequence: TGTGCCAGTAGTCAATCAACTAATGAAAAACTGTTTTTT. V is TRBV19 and J is TRBJ1-4; no firm D call. The germline V gene has CDR1 LNHDA and CDR2 SQIVND (reference sequence). The CDR3 is 13 amino acids. V was cut by 5 bases and J by 0 bases, with 4 bases left in between.

The chain couples TRBV5-1 to TRBJ2-3; the match to TRBD1 covers 7 bases. The CDR3 sequence is 14 residues long. The V and J ends lost 0 bases and 4 bases, in that order; junction bases with no gene match: 2. CDR1 is SGHRS, CDR2 YFSETQ, per germline. The CDR3 coding sequence is TGCGCCAGCAGCTTGGCCACAGGGGCAGATACGCAGTATTTT. Its protein product is CASSLATGADTQYF.

This clone has just one count. V and J are TRBV21-1 and TRBJ2-5; TRBD1, the table's D call, lacks a check against the DNA. TRBV21-1 is a pseudogene segment. The CDR3 spans 15 residues. CDR3 in amino acids: CASSGNRAPEETQYF. CDR3 in DNA: TGTGCCAGCAGTGGGAACAGGGCCCCCGAAGAGACCCAGTACTTC.

This rearrangement joins TRBV5-1 to TRBJ2-3, with 8 bases matching TRBD2. CDR1 is SGHRS and CDR2 is YFSETQ in the germline V gene. The CDR3 is 16 residues long. The V segment lost 2 bases and the J segment 3 bases; nucleotides outside the gene matches: 8. The CDR3 reads CASSFGAGAGTDTQYF. In nucleotides, the CDR3 is TGCGCCAGCAGCTTCGGAGCGGGAGCCGGGACAGATACGCAGTATTTT.

The chain has TRBV19 and TRBJ1-6; D gene unclear. The germline gives CDR1 LNHDA, CDR2 SQIVND (reference sequence). The CDR3 totals 17 residues. V lost 6 bases and J 0 bases, leaving 15 bases between the germline ends. The CDR3, as DNA: TGTGCCAGTAGCCAACCCTTTTCAGGCTCCTATAATTCACCCCTCCACTTT. Translated: CASSQPFSGSYNSPLHF.

V and J are TRBV4-3 and TRBJ2-1, with 9 bases aligning to TRBD2. Germline CDR1 reads LGHNA; CDR2 reads YSLEER. V gave up 4 bases and J gave up 2 bases; unmatched junction bases: 6. The CDR3 is made up of 16 amino acids. CDR3 region: CASSPRAGGTYNEQFF. CDR3 DNA sequence: TGCGCCAGCAGCCCCCGCGCGGGAGGGACCTACAATGAGCAGTTCTTC.

Points on this clone: Sequence at one end of the junction differs from germline and may be a read error. This rearrangement joins TRBV7-7 to TRBJ2-1; possibly TRBD1 for D (5 bases). This CDR3 is 13 amino acids long. Germline CDR1 is SSHAT and CDR2 is FNYEAQ (reference sequence). This CDR3 reads CASSVRVWNEQFF. The CDR3 nucleotides are TGTGCTAGCAGCGTCAGGGTGTGGAATGAGCAGTTCTTC. Full variable domain (remainder filled in from reference TRBV7-7 and TRBJ2-1): GAGVSQSPRYKVTKRGQDVTLRCDPISSHATLYWYQQALGQGPEFLTYFNYEAQPDKSGLPSDRFSAERPEGSISTLTIQRTEQRDSAMYRCASSVRVWNEQFFGPGTRLTVL.

This chain joins TRBV9 and TRBJ2-3, with D uncertain. This CDR3 has 16 amino acids. Germline V gene lookup returns CDR1 SGDLS and CDR2 YYNGEE. Trimming took off 0 bases at V and 0 bases at J, with 11 bases between the two ends. CDR3 sequence: CASSVGEVLSTDTQYF. The CDR3, as DNA: TGTGCCAGCAGCGTAGGAGAAGTTCTGAGCACAGATACGCAGTATTTT.

The rearrangement joins TRBV7-3 to TRBJ1-2, with 8 nucleotides matching TRBD1. CDR1 and CDR2 from the germline V gene are SGHTA and FQGTGA. V gave up 8 bases and J gave up 3 bases; unmatched junction bases: 5. The CDR3 runs 13 residues. CDR3 region: CASPRDRHYGYTF. CDR3 in DNA: TGTGCCAGCCCTCGGGACAGGCACTATGGCTACACCTTC.

J is TRBJ2-5 and V is TRBV18, with 10 bases matching TRBD1. This CDR3 is 14 amino acids long. In germline, CDR1 is KGHSH, CDR2 LQKENI. V lost 4 bases, J lost 2 bases, and 1 base stayed unmatched. CDR3 sequence reads: CASSRDRGQETQYF. In DNA form, the CDR3 reads TGTGCCAGCTCACGGGACAGGGGACAAGAGACCCAGTACTTC. The variable domain in full, completed from reference TRBV18 and TRBJ2-5, reads NAGVMQNPRHLVRRRGQEARLRCSPMKGHSHVYWYRQLPEEGLKFMVYLQKENIIDESGMPKERFSAEFPKEGPSILRIQQVVRGDSAAYFCASSRDRGQETQYFGPGTRLLVL.

The chain combines TRBV7-3 with TRBJ2-5; 7 bases are shared with TRBD2. V lost 3 bases to trimming and J lost 6 bases; unmatched junction nucleotides: 13. CDR1 SGHTA and CDR2 FQGTGA come from the germline V gene. This CDR3 spans 16 amino acids. CDR3 sequence (DNA): TGTGCCAGCAGCTTCAATAAAGTGGGAGGGTGGCAGACCCAGTACTTC. Protein product: CASSFNKVGGWQTQYF.

The rearrangement joins TRBV19 to TRBJ2-1; possibly TRBD2 for D (6 bases). Germline values: CDR1 LNHDA, CDR2 SQIVND (reference sequence). The CDR3 has 17 residues. Trimming removed 0 bases at V and 4 bases at J, with 16 bases between. The CDR3: CASSIDGLSGPYNEQFF. For the CDR3, the DNA is TGTGCCAGTAGTATAGATGGGCTAAGCGGGCCTTACAATGAGCAGTTCTTC.

The chain is built from TRBV7-9 and TRBJ1-1; no definite D call. Trimming stripped 1 base from V and 12 bases from J, with 18 bases between. CDR1 is SEHNR and CDR2 is FQNEAQ in the germline V gene (reference sequence). The CDR3 extends over 14 amino acids. Written as DNA, the CDR3 is TGTGCCAGCAGCTTAGTGCCGAATTCCCCAGGAACTTTCTTT. Its translation is CASSLVPNSPGTFF.

This chain links TRBV5-1 with TRBJ2-7; D is possibly TRBD2 (5 bases). The CDR3 is 16 amino acids. V lost 5 bases to trimming and J lost 5 bases, with 23 bases between them. CDR1 SGHRS and CDR2 YFSETQ come from the germline V gene. The CDR3 sequence: CASRHRTEPHLNEQYV. In nucleotides, the CDR3 is TGCGCCAGCAGGCATAGGACTGAACCCCATCTCAACGAGCAGTACGTC.

The chain couples TRBV7-3 to TRBJ2-5; 9 nucleotides line up with TRBD2. The CDR3 extends over 15 amino acids. CDR1 SGHTA and CDR2 FQGTGA come from the germline V gene. Trimming at V came to 2 bases and at J to 2 bases, leaving 3 bases not matched to a gene. CDR3 loop: CASSLSGLAQETQYF. The CDR3 nucleotides are TGTGCCAGCAGCTTATCGGGACTAGCTCAAGAGACCCAGTACTTC.

This sequence joins TRBV6-5 and TRBJ1-4, with a possible D match to TRBD1 (6 bases). Per the germline V gene, CDR1 is MNHEY and CDR2 is SVGAGI. Trimming pared 6 bases from V and 8 bases from J, leaving 19 bases between. This CDR3 comprises 15 residues. The CDR3 nucleotides read TGTGCCAGCAGCCCCTGGGGGGGCAGTGGGGAAAAACTGTTTTTT. This translates into CASSPWGGSGEKLFF.

This clone was recorded only once. The rearrangement uses TRBV9 and TRBJ2-3; 8 bases are a match to TRBD2. After removal of 0 bases from V and 0 bases from J, the junction contained 3 bases not matched to a gene. The CDR3 extends over 16 amino acids. CDR1 is SGDLS and CDR2 is YYNGEE in the germline V gene. CDR3 DNA: TGTGCCAGCAGCGTAGCAGCGGGGGCCAGCACAGATACGCAGTATTTT. Amino acid sequence: CASSVAAGASTDTQYF.

The chain carries TRBV9 and TRBJ1-6; 10 bases map to TRBD1. The CDR3 covers 17 residues. Germline V CDR1 and CDR2: SGDLS, YYNGEE. V was clipped by 4 bases and J by 5 bases; unmatched bases: 9. Here the CDR3 DNA reads TGTGCCAGCAGCCCACACGCCGGGACAGGGGATAATTCACCCCTCCACTTT. This gives the protein CASSPHAGTGDNSPLHF.

The rearrangement uses TRBV28 and TRBJ2-6; D is undetermined. The CDR3 extends over 16 amino acids. Trimming left V 4 bases short and J 2 bases short, with 12 bases between. Germline lookup yields CDR1 MDHEN and CDR2 SYDVKM. CDR3 sequence: CASSSPGETGANVLTF. As DNA, the CDR3 is TGTGCCAGCAGTTCCCCCGGAGAAACTGGGGCCAACGTCCTGACTTTC. Full variable domain (outside the CDR3, taken from reference TRBV28 and TRBJ2-6): DVKVTQSSRYLVKRTGEKVFLECVQDMDHENMFWYRQDPGLGLRLIYFSYDVKMKEKGDIPEGYSVSREKKERFSLILESASTNQTSMYLCASSSPGETGANVLTFGAGSRLTVL.

The chain combines TRBV5-1 with TRBJ1-1, with 11 bases identical to TRBD1. J gave up 4 bases and V 4 bases, and 6 bases lay outside the gene matches. This CDR3 has 15 amino acids. Germline loops: CDR1 SGHRS, CDR2 YFSETQ. DNA of the CDR3: TGCGCCAGCAGCGCGGGACAGGGGGGGCCCACTGAAGCTTTCTTT. The encoded protein is CASSAGQGGPTEAFF.

The chain combines TRBV29-1 with TRBJ1-1, with 8 bases fitting TRBD1. V gave up 7 bases and J gave up 3 bases; unmatched junction bases: 7. The CDR3 has 13 residues. CDR1 and CDR2 (germline): SQVTM, ANQGSEA. The CDR3 region is CSASQGGDTEAFF. CDR3 sequence (DNA): TGCAGCGCCTCACAGGGGGGGGACACTGAAGCTTTCTTT. Variable domain in full (rest from reference TRBV29-1 and TRBJ1-1): SAVISQKPSRDICQRGTSLTIQCQVDSQVTMMFWYRQQPGQSLTLIATANQGSEATYESGFVIDKFPISRPNLTFSTLTVSNMSPEDSSIYLCSASQGGDTEAFFGQGTRLTVV.

This rearrangement joins TRBV7-2 to TRBJ1-6; no clear D gene. The CDR3 length is 13 residues. V dropped 4 bases and J dropped 7 bases, with 8 bases sitting between them. Germline CDR1 is SGHTA and CDR2 is FQGNSA. CDR3 in amino acids: CASSSARNSPLHF. For the CDR3, the DNA is TGTGCCAGCAGCTCGGCCAGGAATTCACCCCTCCACTTT.

V usage is TRBV19 and J usage is TRBJ2-3; 9 bases align to TRBD1. Germline V CDR1 and CDR2: LNHDA, SQIVND (reference sequence). The V segment lost 10 bases and the J segment 0 bases; nucleotides outside the gene matches: 2. The CDR3 loop spans 13 amino acids. The CDR3 reads CATGQGSTDTQYF. The CDR3 DNA follows: TGTGCCACCGGACAGGGGAGCACAGATACGCAGTATTTT.